This T cell receptor beta chain was captured by sequencing in a study of blood T cells in healthy people across ages. Alongside a J-beta primer mix, a sample-barcoded 5' primer served in a second PCR lasting about 6 to 12 cycles. MiXCR, run by TCRdb on the 5' RACE reads, gives a single entry per CDR3 protein. Here the sample spans fewer than 2,000,000 distinct CDR3 sequences, about 31% being singletons. Findings and limits, study-wide: The study could not conclusively compare naive and antigen-experienced cells, given its unsorted PBMCs. Naive CD4+ cell counts and diversity both ran higher in long-lived than in aged donors.

The study recruited healthy Caucasian donors from Russia who were aged about 6 to 95. Concerning this clonotype: The antigen is not known.

This receptor was identified in a woman in her 30s in good health. Material for sequencing was blood.

The CDR3 coding sequence is TGCGCCAGCAGCCCCCCAGGGCAGGGGACTGGGGCCAACGTCCTGACTTTC. This codes for CASSPPGQGTGANVLTF. The chain has TRBV5-1 and TRBJ2-6; a weak D match, TRBD1 (6 bases). The CDR3 runs 17 residues. Germline V gene data show CDR1 as SGHRS and CDR2 as YFSETQ. V was clipped by 4 bases and J by 2 bases, with 16 bases between them. Combining the CDR3 with reference TRBV5-1 and TRBJ2-6 gives the whole variable domain KAGVTQTPRYLIKTRGQQVTLSCSPISGHRSVSWYQQTPGQGLQFLFEYFSETQRNKGNFPGRFSGRQFSNSRSEMNVSTLELGDSALYLCASSPPGQGTGANVLTFGAGSRLTVL.